This T cell receptor beta chain stems from a study of T-cell reconstitution after alpha-beta-depleted transplantation in children. Overall study findings and caveats: Newly generated T cells supplied most T-cell counts and diversity one year post-transplant. Several patients had high TCRbeta diversity at day 60; it came from surviving recipient T cells and thymic progenitors. Reportedly, alpha-beta T cells present about two months post-transplant originated from several hundred expanded clones of graft origin.

The authors prepared the TCRbeta library with unique molecular identifiers. Using its own MiXCR run on the PCR reads, TCRdb lists one record per CDR3 protein. This sample has just over 950,000 distinct CDR3 sequences, with around 30% found just once. V shed 8 bases and J 1 base; nucleotides not matched to a gene: 10. Germline V lookup: CDR1 MDHEN, CDR2 SYDVKM. The CDR3 runs to 16 residues. This clonotype has a count of ten or more. Its target is not known. The sequence derives from a boy under two years old who had a stem cell transplant for SCID, so the T cells may come from the graft donor. The input for sequencing was PBMCs, mostly from graft donor cells, taken 360 days after TCRalphabeta/CD19-depleted stem cell transplant. This chain links TRBV28 with TRBJ1-4, with 7 bases fitting TRBD1. The CDR3 region is CASFGDSQRTNEKLFF. The CDR3 nucleotides are TGTGCCAGCTTTGGGGACAGCCAAAGAACTAATGAAAAACTGTTTTTT.